The sequence of this T cell receptor (beta chain) was determined in a study of liver allograft versus peripheral blood T cells. Study at large: Comparisons were made between T cell receptor repertoires found in transplanted livers and those circulating in recipients' peripheral blood. Study-wide results and limits: T cell receptor repertoires inside liver allografts reportedly differed from those in peripheral blood.

TCRdb independently ran MiXCR on the reads; one entry per CDR3 protein. This sample has some 550 distinct CDR3 sequences; approximately 9.9% occur once, and the top ten carry 15% to 20%. This clonotype is labeled as large (0.1 to 1%). Its specificity is not known. V shed 0 bases and J 3 bases; nucleotides not matched to a gene: 2. Germline V gene sequence: CDR1 LNHNV, CDR2 YYDKDF (reference sequence). This CDR3 comprises 14 residues. The TCR originated in a human patient who had a liver transplant. Some T cells may be provided by the graft donor. V gene TRBV15 combines with J gene TRBJ2-7, with 7 bases that match TRBD2. CDR3: CATSREGGGYEQYF. The CDR3 DNA sequence: TGTGCCACCAGCAGAGAGGGGGGGGGCTACGAGCAGTACTTC.